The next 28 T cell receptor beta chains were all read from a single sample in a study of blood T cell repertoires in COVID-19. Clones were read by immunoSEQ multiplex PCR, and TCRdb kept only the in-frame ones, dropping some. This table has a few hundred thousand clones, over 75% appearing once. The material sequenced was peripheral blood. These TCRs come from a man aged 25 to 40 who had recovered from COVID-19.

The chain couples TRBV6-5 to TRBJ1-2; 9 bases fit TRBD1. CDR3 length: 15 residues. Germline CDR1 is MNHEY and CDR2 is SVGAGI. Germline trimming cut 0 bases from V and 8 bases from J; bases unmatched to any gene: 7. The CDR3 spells CASSYSGGQGYGYTF. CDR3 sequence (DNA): TGTGCCAGCAGTTACTCCGGGGGACAGGGTTACGGCTACACCTTC.

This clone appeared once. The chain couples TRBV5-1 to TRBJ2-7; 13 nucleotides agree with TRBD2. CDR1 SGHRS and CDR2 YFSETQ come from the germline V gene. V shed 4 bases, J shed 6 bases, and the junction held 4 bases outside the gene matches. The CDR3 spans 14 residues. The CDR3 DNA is TGCGCCAGCAGCGAAGGGACTAGCGGGGTCGAGCAGTACGTC. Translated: CASSEGTSGVEQYV.

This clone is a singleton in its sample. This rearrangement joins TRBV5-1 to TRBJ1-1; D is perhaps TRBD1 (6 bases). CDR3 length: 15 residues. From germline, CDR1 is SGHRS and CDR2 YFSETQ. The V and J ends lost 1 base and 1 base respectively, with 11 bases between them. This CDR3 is CASSLLAGANTEAFF. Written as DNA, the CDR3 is TGCGCCAGCAGCTTGTTAGCAGGGGCGAACACTGAAGCTTTCTTT.

Here the CDR3 DNA reads TGTGCCAGCAGTGAAGACGGCGCCAGGGCGGTTAAGATATATGGCTACACCTTC. This codes for CASSEDGARAVKIYGYTF. The J gene is TRBJ1-2, the V gene TRBV2; tentative D call: TRBD1 (5 bases). The CDR3 is 18 amino acids. From germline, CDR1 is SNHLY and CDR2 FYNNEI. The V end lost 1 base, the J end lost 5 bases, and 23 bases lay between the germline ends. The full variable domain, completed using reference TRBV2 and TRBJ1-2, is EPEVTQTPSHQVTQMGQEVILRCVPISNHLYFYWYRQILGQKVEFLVSFYNNEISEKSEIFDDQFSVERPDGSNFTLKIRSTKLEDSAMYFCASSEDGARAVKIYGYTFGSGTRLTVV.

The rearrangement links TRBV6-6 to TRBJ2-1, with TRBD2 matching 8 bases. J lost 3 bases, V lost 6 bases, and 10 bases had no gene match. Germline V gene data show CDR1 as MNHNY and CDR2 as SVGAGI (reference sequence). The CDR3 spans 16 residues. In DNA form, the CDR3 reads TGTGCCAGCAGGCGAACGGGAGGGGGGGGCTACAATGAGCAGTTCTTC. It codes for CASRRTGGGGYNEQFF.

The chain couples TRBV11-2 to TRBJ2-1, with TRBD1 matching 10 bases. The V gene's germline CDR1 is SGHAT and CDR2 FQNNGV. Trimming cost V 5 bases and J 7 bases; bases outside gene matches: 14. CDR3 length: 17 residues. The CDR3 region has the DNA TGTGCCAGCAGCCAAACCGCCCCGGGACAGGGGATTAATGAGCAGTTCTTC. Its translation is CASSQTAPGQGINEQFF.

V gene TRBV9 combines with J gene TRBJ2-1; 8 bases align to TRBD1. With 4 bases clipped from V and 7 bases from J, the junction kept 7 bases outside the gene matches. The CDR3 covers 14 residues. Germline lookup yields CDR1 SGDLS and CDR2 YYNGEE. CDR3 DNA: TGTGCCAGCAGCCGTCGGACAGGGCCAAATGAGCAGTTCTTC. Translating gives CASSRRTGPNEQFF.

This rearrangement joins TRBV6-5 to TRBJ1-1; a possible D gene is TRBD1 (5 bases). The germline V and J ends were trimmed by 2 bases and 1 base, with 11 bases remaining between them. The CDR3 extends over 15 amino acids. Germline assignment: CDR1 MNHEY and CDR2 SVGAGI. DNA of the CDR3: TGTGCCAGCAGTTACCGGGCAGGGCGGAACACTGAAGCTTTCTTT. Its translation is CASSYRAGRNTEAFF.

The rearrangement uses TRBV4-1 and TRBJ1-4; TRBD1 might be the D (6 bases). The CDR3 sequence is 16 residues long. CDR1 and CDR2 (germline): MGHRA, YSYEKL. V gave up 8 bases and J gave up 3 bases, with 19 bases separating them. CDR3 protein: CASADRGGDSNEKLFF. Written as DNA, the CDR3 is TGCGCCAGCGCCGACCGAGGGGGGGATTCTAATGAAAAACTGTTTTTT.

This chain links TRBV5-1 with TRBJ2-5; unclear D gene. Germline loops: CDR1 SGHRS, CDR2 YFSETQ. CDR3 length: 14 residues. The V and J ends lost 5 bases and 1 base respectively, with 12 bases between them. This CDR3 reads CASSYDGAQETQYF. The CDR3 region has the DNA TGCGCCAGCAGTTATGACGGAGCCCAAGAGACCCAGTACTTC.

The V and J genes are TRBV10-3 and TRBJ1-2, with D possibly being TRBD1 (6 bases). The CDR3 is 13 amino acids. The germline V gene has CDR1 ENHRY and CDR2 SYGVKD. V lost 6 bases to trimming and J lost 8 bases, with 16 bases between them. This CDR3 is CAISRDISGGYTF. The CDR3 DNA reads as TGTGCCATCAGCCGGGACATCTCGGGGGGCTACACCTTC.

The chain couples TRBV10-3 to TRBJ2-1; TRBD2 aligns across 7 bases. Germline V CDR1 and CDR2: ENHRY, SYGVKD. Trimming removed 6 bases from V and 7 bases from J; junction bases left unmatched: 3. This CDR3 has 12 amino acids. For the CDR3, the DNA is TGTGCCATCAGGGGGGAGGGGAATGAGCAGTTCTTC. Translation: CAIRGEGNEQFF.

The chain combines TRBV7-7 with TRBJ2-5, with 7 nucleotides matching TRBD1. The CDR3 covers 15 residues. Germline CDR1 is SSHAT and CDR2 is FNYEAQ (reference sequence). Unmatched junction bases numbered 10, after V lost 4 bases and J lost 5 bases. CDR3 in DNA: TGTGCCAGCAGCTCAGGGACAGTCCGCAGCGAGACCCAGTACTTC. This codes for CASSSGTVRSETQYF.

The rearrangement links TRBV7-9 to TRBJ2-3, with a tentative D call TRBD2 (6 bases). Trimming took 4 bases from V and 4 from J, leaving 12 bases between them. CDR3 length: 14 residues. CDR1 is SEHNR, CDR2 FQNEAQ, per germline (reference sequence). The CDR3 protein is CASSSGLTADTQYF. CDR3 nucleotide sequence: TGTGCCAGCAGCTCGGGACTTACAGCAGATACGCAGTATTTT.

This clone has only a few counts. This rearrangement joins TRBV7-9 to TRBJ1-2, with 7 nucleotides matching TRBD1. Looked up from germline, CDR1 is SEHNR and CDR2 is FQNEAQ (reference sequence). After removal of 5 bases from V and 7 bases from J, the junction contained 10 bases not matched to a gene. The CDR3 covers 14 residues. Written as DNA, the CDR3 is TGTGCCAGCAGCACCGGACAGGATGGTTCTGGCTACACCTTC. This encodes CASSTGQDGSGYTF.

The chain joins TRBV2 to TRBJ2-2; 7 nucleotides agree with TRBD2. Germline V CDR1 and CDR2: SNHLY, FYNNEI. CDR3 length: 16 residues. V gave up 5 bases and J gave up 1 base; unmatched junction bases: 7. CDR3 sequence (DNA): TGTGCCAGCAGTATTACTAGCGACCGGAACACCGGGGAGCTGTTTTTT. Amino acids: CASSITSDRNTGELFF.

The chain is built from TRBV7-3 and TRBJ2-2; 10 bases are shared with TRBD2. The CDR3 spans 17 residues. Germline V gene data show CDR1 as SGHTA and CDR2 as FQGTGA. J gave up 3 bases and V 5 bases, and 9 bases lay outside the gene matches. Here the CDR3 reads CASSTPPGTSDTGELFF. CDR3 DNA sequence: TGTGCCAGCAGCACCCCCCCTGGGACTAGCGACACCGGGGAGCTGTTTTTT.

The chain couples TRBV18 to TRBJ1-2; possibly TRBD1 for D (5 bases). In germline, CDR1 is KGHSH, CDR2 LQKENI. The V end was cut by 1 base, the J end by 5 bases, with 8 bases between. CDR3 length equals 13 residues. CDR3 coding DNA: TGTGCCAGCTCACCACAGGAGGGGTATGGCTACACCTTC. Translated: CASSPQEGYGYTF.

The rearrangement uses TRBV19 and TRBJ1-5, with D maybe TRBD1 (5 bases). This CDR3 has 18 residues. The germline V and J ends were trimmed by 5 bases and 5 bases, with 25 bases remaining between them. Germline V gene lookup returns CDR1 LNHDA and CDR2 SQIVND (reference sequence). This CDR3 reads CASSSPGPTSGSDQPQHF. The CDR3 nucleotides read TGTGCCAGTAGTTCCCCGGGACCCACATCCGGGAGCGATCAGCCCCAGCATTTT.

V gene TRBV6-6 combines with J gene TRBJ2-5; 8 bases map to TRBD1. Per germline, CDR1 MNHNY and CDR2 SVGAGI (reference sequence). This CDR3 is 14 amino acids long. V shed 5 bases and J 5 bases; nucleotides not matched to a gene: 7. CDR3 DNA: TGTGCCAGCAGTACCAGGACAGGGTACGAGACCCAGTACTTC. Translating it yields CASSTRTGYETQYF.

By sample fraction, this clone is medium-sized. CDR3 sequence reads: CASSLGGGDTGELFF. DNA of the CDR3: TGTGCCAGCAGCTTGGGGGGTGGGGACACCGGGGAGCTGTTTTTT. This chain connects TRBV11-2 to TRBJ2-2, with D maybe TRBD2 (6 bases). This CDR3 contains 15 residues. Germline CDR1 reads SGHAT; CDR2 reads FQNNGV. V was trimmed by 3 bases and J by 3 bases, leaving 11 bases between them.

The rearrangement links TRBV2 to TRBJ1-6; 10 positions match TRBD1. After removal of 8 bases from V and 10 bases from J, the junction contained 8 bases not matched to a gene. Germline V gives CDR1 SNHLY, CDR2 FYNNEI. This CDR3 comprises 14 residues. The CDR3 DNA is TGTGCCAGCCGCCCCGGGACAGGGGTCTCACCCCTCCACTTT. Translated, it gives CASRPGTGVSPLHF.

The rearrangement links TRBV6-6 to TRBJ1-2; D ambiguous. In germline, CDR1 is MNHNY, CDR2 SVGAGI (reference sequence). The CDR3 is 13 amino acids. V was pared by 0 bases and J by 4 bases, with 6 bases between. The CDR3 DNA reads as TGTGCCAGCAGTTACTCTGCCAGCTATGGCTACACCTTC. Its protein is CASSYSASYGYTF.

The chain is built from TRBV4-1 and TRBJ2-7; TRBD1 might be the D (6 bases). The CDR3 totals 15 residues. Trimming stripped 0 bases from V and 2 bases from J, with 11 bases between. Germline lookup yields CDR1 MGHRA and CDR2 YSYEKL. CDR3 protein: CASSQDWAGAYEQYF. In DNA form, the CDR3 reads TGCGCCAGCAGCCAAGATTGGGCAGGGGCCTACGAGCAGTACTTC.

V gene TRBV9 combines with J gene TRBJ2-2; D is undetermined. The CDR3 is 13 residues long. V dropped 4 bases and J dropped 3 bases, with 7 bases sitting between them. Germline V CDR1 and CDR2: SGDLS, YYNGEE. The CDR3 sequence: CASSQRYTGELFF. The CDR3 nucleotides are TGTGCCAGCAGCCAGCGTTACACCGGGGAGCTGTTTTTT.

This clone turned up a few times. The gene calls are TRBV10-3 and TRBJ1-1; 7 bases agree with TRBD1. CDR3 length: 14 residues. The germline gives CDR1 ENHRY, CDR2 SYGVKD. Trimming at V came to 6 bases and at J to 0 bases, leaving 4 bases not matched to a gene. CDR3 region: CAIRGTEMNTEAFF. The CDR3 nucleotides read TGTGCCATCAGGGGGACAGAGATGAACACTGAAGCTTTCTTT.

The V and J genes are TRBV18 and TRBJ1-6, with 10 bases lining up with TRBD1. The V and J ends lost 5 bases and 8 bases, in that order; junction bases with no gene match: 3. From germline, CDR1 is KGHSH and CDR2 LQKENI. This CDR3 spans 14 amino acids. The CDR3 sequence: CASSEDRGYSPLHF. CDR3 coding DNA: TGTGCCAGCTCAGAGGACAGGGGGTATTCACCCCTCCACTTT.

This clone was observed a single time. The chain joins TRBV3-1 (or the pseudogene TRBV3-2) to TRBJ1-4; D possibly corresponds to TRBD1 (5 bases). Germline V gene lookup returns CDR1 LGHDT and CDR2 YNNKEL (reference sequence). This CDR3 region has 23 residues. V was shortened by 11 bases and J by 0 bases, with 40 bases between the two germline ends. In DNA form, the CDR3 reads TGTGCCGGCAAACGCGATATCGATGCACTCGGAGTTATCAGGGCATCAACTAATGAAAAACTGTTTTTT. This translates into CAGKRDIDALGVIRASTNEKLFF.